This TCR beta chain was identified during a study of control samples from healthy donors and cancer patients. Repertoires were generated with immunoSEQ multiplex PCR, while TCRdb's copy carries only in-frame clones and drops some. The table has 70,000 to 85,000 clones, roughly 89% seen once; the top ten hold approximately 15%. This CDR3 spans 16 amino acids. Germline CDR1 and CDR2: LGHDT and YNNKEL (reference sequence). The germline V and J ends were trimmed by 1 base and 2 bases, with 14 bases remaining between them. This sequence originates from a man over 45 in good health. This chain links TRBV3-1 (or the pseudogene TRBV3-2) with TRBJ2-5; D is uncertain. The sequenced material came from blood. In DNA form, the CDR3 reads TGTGCCAGCAGCCAAGCCGGAATGGGATCTCAAGAGACCCAGTACTTC. Its translation is CASSQAGMGSQETQYF.